Described below is a single TCR beta chain sequence and its context. Its specificity is not known. The data derive from a study of OX40 agonist ivuxolimab in advanced cancers. Study background: An agonistic human IgG2 monoclonal antibody against OX40 (CD134) was given.

Study-wide results and limits: Partial responders at 0.1-3.0 mg/kg showed near-lowest clonal expansion.

Repertoires were generated with immunoSEQ multiplex PCR, while TCRdb's copy carries only in-frame clones and drops some. The top ten hold under 3.5% of the sample, which has tens of thousands of clones, around 90% seen once. Trimming pared 3 bases from V and 0 bases from J, leaving 12 bases between. This CDR3 is built from 16 residues. Germline CDR1 KGHSH, CDR2 LQKENI. The chain carries TRBV18 and TRBJ1-5; no clear D. The receptor was derived from an adult with an advanced solid tumor such as melanoma, head and neck, liver or kidney cancer. This specimen was CD4+ or CD8+ T cells sorted from blood, taken in a trial of the OX40 agonist ivuxolimab. The CDR3: CASSPSSASSNQPQHF. In DNA form, the CDR3 reads TGTGCCAGCTCACCTTCCTCGGCTAGTAGCAATCAGCCCCAGCATTTT. The whole variable domain, filled in from reference TRBV18 and TRBJ1-5, reads NAGVMQNPRHLVRRRGQEARLRCSPMKGHSHVYWYRQLPEEGLKFMVYLQKENIIDESGMPKERFSAEFPKEGPSILRIQQVVRGDSAAYFCASSPSSASSNQPQHFGDGTRLSIL.